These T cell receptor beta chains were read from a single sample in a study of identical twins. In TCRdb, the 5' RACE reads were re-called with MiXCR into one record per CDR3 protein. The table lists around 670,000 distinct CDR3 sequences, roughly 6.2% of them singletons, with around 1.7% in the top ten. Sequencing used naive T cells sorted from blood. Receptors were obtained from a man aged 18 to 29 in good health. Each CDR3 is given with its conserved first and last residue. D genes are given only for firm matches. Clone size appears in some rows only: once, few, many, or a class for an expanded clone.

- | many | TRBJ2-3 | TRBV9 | TGTGCCAGCAGCGTAGGTTCCACGCTCACAGATACGCAGTATTTT | CASSVGSTLTDTQYF
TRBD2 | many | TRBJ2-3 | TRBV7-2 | TGTGCCAGCACCCGAGCGGGAAGCACAGATACGCAGTATTTT | CASTRAGSTDTQYF
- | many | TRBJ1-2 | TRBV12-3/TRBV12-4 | TGTGCCAGCAAGTTAGCTAACTATGGCTACACCTTC | CASKLANYGYTF
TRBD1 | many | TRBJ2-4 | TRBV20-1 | TGCAGTGCAAGGCAGGGGGTCGAAAACATTCAGTACTTC | CSARQGVENIQYF
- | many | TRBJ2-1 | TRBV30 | TGTGCCTGGAGACGACAGGGAGGATTTAAGCAGTTCTTC | CAWRRQGGFKQFF
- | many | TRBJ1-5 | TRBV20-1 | TGCAGTGCAATGGACACTAATCAGCCCCAGCATTTT | CSAMDTNQPQHF
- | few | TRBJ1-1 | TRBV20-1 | TGCAGTGCTAGAGATCTAGGAGAAGCTTTCTTT | CSARDLGEAFF
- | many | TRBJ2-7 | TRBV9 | TGTGCCAGCAGCGTAGAGGCCCTCTCCTACGAGCAGTACTTC | CASSVEALSYEQYF
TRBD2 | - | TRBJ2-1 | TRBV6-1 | TGTGCCAGCGAGGGACTAGCGGGTGTTTGGAACAATGAGCAGTTCTTC | CASEGLAGVWNNEQFF
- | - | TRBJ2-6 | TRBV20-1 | TGCAGCACTCTGGGGGCCTCTGGGGCCAACGTCCTGACTTTC | CSTLGASGANVLTF
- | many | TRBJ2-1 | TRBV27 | TGTGCCAGCAGTACGGACAGCTTCAACGGCGGTGAGCAGTTCTTC | CASSTDSFNGGEQFF
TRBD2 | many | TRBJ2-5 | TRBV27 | TGTGCCAGCAGTTTGGGACTAGCGACGGAGACCCAGTACTTC | CASSLGLATETQYF
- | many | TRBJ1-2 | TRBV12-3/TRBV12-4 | TGTGCCAGCAGACCCCTCGGACAGAACTATGGCTACACCTTC | CASRPLGQNYGYTF
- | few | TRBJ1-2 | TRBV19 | TGTGCCAGTGGACCGAGCACAAACTATGGCTACACCTTC | CASGPSTNYGYTF
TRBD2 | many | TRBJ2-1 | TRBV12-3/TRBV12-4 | TGTGCCAGCAGTGCCGGAACTAGCGGCAATGAGCAGTTCTTC | CASSAGTSGNEQFF
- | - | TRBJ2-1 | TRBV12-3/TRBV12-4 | TGTGCCAGCAGTAAACCACAGGGTGGGCAGTTCTTC | CASSKPQGGQFF
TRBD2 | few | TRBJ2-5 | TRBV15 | TGTGCCACCAGCAGCCGGGGGGGATCGGAGACCCAGTACTTC | CATSSRGGSETQYF
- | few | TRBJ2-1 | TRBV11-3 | TGTGCCAGCAGCTTAGGATTCACAAGGGCGGGATACAATGAGCAGTTCTTC | CASSLGFTRAGYNEQFF
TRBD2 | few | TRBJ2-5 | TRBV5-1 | TGCGCCAGCAGGACTGGACTAGCGGAAGAGACCCAGTACTTC | CASRTGLAEETQYF
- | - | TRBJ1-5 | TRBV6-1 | TGTGCCAGCGGGACACGGGGTAACCAGCCCCAGCATTTT | CASGTRGNQPQHF
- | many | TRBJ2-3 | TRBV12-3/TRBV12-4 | TGTGCCAGCAGTTTAGCGATCCGCCCCTCCACAGATACGCAGTATTTT | CASSLAIRPSTDTQYF
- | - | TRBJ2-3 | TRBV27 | TGTGCCAGCAGTTTACAGCGGGCCGCTAGCACAGATACGCAGTATTTT | CASSLQRAASTDTQYF
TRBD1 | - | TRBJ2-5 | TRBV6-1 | TGTGCCAGCAGCGGCCCAGGACAGGGGACTCGAGAGACCCAGTACTTC | CASSGPGQGTRETQYF
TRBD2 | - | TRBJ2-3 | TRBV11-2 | TGTGCCAGCAGACGAGCGGGAGGGCTCCCAGATACGCAGTATTTT | CASRRAGGLPDTQYF